The 10 T cell receptor beta chains listed next were all sequenced from one sample in a study of monozygotic twins with inflammatory bowel disease. TCRdb re-called the 5' RACE reads and catalogs CDR3 proteins one per entry, DNA excluded. Its table records approximately 390,000 distinct CDR3 sequences. Sequenced input: blood. These receptors all stem from a human donor with ulcerative colitis or Crohn's disease, or a healthy co-twin of an affected twin (not recorded which).

The rearrangement uses TRBV11-2 and TRBJ2-1; the D gene TCRdb calls, TRBD2, cannot be checked with no DNA. Germline V gene lookup returns CDR1 SGHAT and CDR2 FQNNGV. The CDR3 runs 18 residues. CDR3 protein: CASSFLTSGMGVYNEQFF. Full variable domain (outside the CDR3, taken from reference TRBV11-2 and TRBJ2-1): EAGVAQSPRYKIIEKRQSVAFWCNPISGHATLYWYQQILGQGPKLLIQFQNNGVVDDSQLPKDRFSAERLKGVDSTLKIQPAKLEDSAVYLCASSFLTSGMGVYNEQFFGPGTRLTVL.

The V gene is TRBV20-1, the J gene TRBJ1-4; with no DNA, the TCRdb D assignment of TRBD1 cannot be verified. The CDR3 is 13 amino acids. Germline V gives CDR1 DFQATT, CDR2 SNEGSKA (reference sequence). The CDR3 sequence is CSARGQGGEKLFF.

The chain is built from TRBV28 and TRBJ1-2. The germline gives CDR1 MDHEN, CDR2 SYDVKM. This CDR3 has 13 amino acids. The CDR3 protein is CASSYQSNYGYTF.

The V and J genes are TRBV7-2 and TRBJ2-3; the TCRdb D gene call, TRBD1, has no DNA to confirm it. CDR1 SGHTA and CDR2 FQGNSA come from the germline V gene. This CDR3 is built from 16 residues. The CDR3: CASSFTTGGGTDTQYF.

The chain links TRBV12-3 or TRBV12-4 to TRBJ2-1; TCRdb returns TRBD2, unconfirmable since there is no DNA. The CDR3 covers 17 residues. The CDR3 loop reads CASSPTWGGRGYNEQFF.

The chain has TRBV11-2 and TRBJ2-5. The CDR3 is 13 amino acids. Germline-derived CDR1 and CDR2 are SGHAT and FQNNGV. CDR3 amino acids: CASSLEYQETQYF.

The chain uses TRBV5-6 and TRBJ2-1. The CDR3 is 12 amino acids. Germline values: CDR1 SGHDT, CDR2 YYEEEE. CDR3 loop: CASSWVANEQFF.

The chain employs TRBV7-2 and TRBJ2-1. CDR1 SGHTA and CDR2 FQGNSA come from the germline V gene. There are 12 residues in the CDR3. This CDR3 is CASSSWDNEQFF.

The chain links TRBV5-6 to TRBJ2-7; the D call of TRBD2 rests on TCRdb alone, since no DNA is present to check it. The CDR3 runs to 14 residues. Per the germline V gene, CDR1 is SGHDT and CDR2 is YYEEEE. The CDR3 is CASTPSGTFYEQYF.

The V gene is TRBV5-5, the J gene TRBJ2-3; there is no DNA to check the TCRdb D call of TRBD2. CDR3 length: 16 amino acids. Germline CDR1 reads SGHKS; CDR2 reads YYEKEE (reference sequence). The CDR3 region is CASSSSGEGLTNTQYF.